This T cell receptor (beta chain) was documented in a study of CD8 T cells in Susac syndrome. General study results and limits: As the study acknowledged, the number of individuals who were part of its TCR sequencing and HLA analysis was relatively small.

The V and J ends lost 4 bases and 5 bases respectively, with 17 bases between them. From germline, CDR1 is SNHLY and CDR2 FYNNEI. This CDR3 is built from 15 residues. Sequencing targeted TCR beta in T cells from blood (CD8+ and CD4+). It was negative isolation that provided the CD8+ and CD4+ T cells, whereas TEMRA cells were enriched by FACS. cDNA came from about 0.5 to 1 ug RNA primed by random hexamers. Multiplex PCR with immunoSEQ amplified the TCR beta CDR3 across 54 Vbeta and 13 Jbeta. TCRdb fed the immunoSEQ multiplex PCR reads into MiXCR, producing one record per CDR3 protein. The data hold 200,000 to 250,000 distinct CDR3 sequences, with 93% observed a single time. A remark on this clonotype: Antigen unknown.

The material sequenced was CD4+ T cells from PBMCs. The TCR comes from a human donor with multiple sclerosis. The rearrangement uses TRBV2 and TRBJ2-5, with TRBD1 as a possible D gene (6 bases). The CDR3 region has the DNA TGTGCCAGCAGTGGAGACAGGACCCCTCGGGAGACCCAGTACTTC. Translation: CASSGDRTPRETQYF.